This is a list of T cell receptor beta chains from one sample in a study of blood T cell repertoires in COVID-19. Profiled with immunoSEQ multiplex PCR; TCRdb holds only in-frame clones, not every one. The repertoire holds about 210,000 clones, with almost 85% as singletons. Material for sequencing was peripheral blood. The receptors come from a woman between 70 and 85 years old with COVID-19, enrolled during active disease. Each CDR3 is given with its conserved first and last residue. Fields, in order: clone size, V gene, D gene, CDR3 length, J gene, CDR3 DNA, CDR3 protein. A D gene is named only where the DNA matches it firmly. The listing skips clone size in some rows; elsewhere it reads once, few, many or a size class.

>once|TRBV6-2/TRBV6-3|.|13|TRBJ1-5
TGTGCCAGCAGCTATCACCCGGATCAGCCCCAGCATTTT
CASSYHPDQPQHF
>.|TRBV19|.|15|TRBJ1-1
TGTGCCAGTAGTATAGAACAGGTTTCGAACACTGAAGCTTTCTTT
CASSIEQVSNTEAFF
>.|TRBV19|.|13|TRBJ1-2
TGTGCCAGTAGCTTGGGGAGATGGGAGGGCTACACCTTC
CASSLGRWEGYTF
>.|TRBV7-2|.|13|TRBJ1-3
TGTGCCAGCAGCTCGGCAGGGATCGCCACCATATATTTT
CASSSAGIATIYF
>.|TRBV4-3|.|14|TRBJ1-4
TGCGCCAGCAGCCGTCAGGGGATAGAAGAAAAACTGTTTTTT
CASSRQGIEEKLFF
>.|TRBV19|.|14|TRBJ1-1
TGTGCCAGTAGTATATGGGGGGATGGGGACCACTCTTTCTTT
CASSIWGDGDHSFF
>.|TRBV9|.|14|TRBJ1-5
TGTGCCAGCAGCCCCTCCGCGGGCAATCAGCCCCAGCATTTT
CASSPSAGNQPQHF
>.|TRBV4-1|TRBD1|15|TRBJ1-2
TGCGCCAGCAGCCAAGGGGGGACAGGGGCCTATGGCTACACCTTC
CASSQGGTGAYGYTF
>.|TRBV30|TRBD1|12|TRBJ1-3
TGTGCCTGGACAGGGGGAGGAAACACCATATATTTT
CAWTGGGNTIYF
>.|TRBV27|.|12|TRBJ2-7
TGTGCCAGCAGTTTCCGACTCGGCGAGCAGTACTTC
CASSFRLGEQYF
>few|TRBV6-6|TRBD1|16|TRBJ2-2
TGTGCCAGCAGTTACCCGACAGGGGGCGTAACCGGGGAGCTGTTTTTT
CASSYPTGGVTGELFF
>.|TRBV7-9|TRBD2|17|TRBJ2-5
TGTGCCAGCAGCCAGGATCCTAGCGGGTTCGGGGGCAGGACCCAGTACTTC
CASSQDPSGFGGRTQYF
>.|TRBV5-1|.|17|TRBJ2-5
TGCGCCAGCAGCCGCGTCGGGCGGAGGGAATCTCAAGAGACCCAGTACTTC
CASSRVGRRESQETQYF
>few|TRBV28|TRBD2|16|TRBJ2-2
TGTGCCAGCAGTTTACGGGGGCTAGCGGGGGCCGGGGAGCTGTTTTTT
CASSLRGLAGAGELFF
>.|TRBV5-6|TRBD1|16|TRBJ1-2
TGTGCCAGCAGCTTGGGCCTGGACAGGGGGGACTATGGCTACACCTTC
CASSLGLDRGDYGYTF
>.|TRBV6-2/TRBV6-3|.|13|TRBJ1-5
TGTGCCAGCAGTTTAGTTAGCAATCAGCCCCAGCATTTT
CASSLVSNQPQHF
>.|TRBV19|TRBD2|15|TRBJ2-5
TGTGCCAGTAGTATAGCCAGCGGGAGTCAAGAGACCCAGTACTTC
CASSIASGSQETQYF
>.|TRBV25-1|TRBD1|18|TRBJ2-6
TGTGCCAGCAGTGAATTGGACAGGACCATCTCTGGGGCCAACGTCCTGACTTTC
CASSELDRTISGANVLTF
>.|TRBV19|TRBD1|15|TRBJ2-1
TGTGCCAGTAGTTTCCGGGACAGGGGGCGGAATGAGCAGTTCTTC
CASSFRDRGRNEQFF
>.|TRBV6-5|TRBD1|14|TRBJ2-7
TGTGCCAGCAGTTACTCGGGACAGGATTACGAGCAGTACTTC
CASSYSGQDYEQYF
>.|TRBV6-1|TRBD2|17|TRBJ2-1
TGTGCCAGCAGTGAAGCGCACGGACTAGCGGGAGTCAATGAGCAGTTCTTC
CASSEAHGLAGVNEQFF
>.|TRBV7-9|TRBD2|17|TRBJ2-1
TGTGCCAGCAGCTTAGTCATAACTAGCGGGAGTTTCAATGAGCAGTTCTTC
CASSLVITSGSFNEQFF
>.|TRBV19|TRBD1|15|TRBJ1-5
TGTGCCAGTAGGCTACAGGGGGCGGCGAATCAGCCCCAGCATTTT
CASRLQGAANQPQHF
>.|TRBV27|TRBD1|16|TRBJ2-1
TGTGCCAGCAGTTTTCTCGGACAGGACAATGTAAGCGAGCAGTTCTTC
CASSFLGQDNVSEQFF
>few|TRBV19|TRBD1|14|TRBJ2-1
TGTGCCAGTAGTATGCTGACAGGGGGCAGTGAGCAGTTCTTC
CASSMLTGGSEQFF
>.|TRBV4-3|.|16|TRBJ1-3
TGCGCCAGCAGCCAAGAAGGCAGGGCTCGTGGAAACACCATATATTTT
CASSQEGRARGNTIYF
>.|TRBV3-1/TRBV3-2|TRBD1|15|TRBJ1-3
TGTGCCAGCAGCGGATGGACAGGGCCGGGAAACACCATATATTTT
CASSGWTGPGNTIYF
>.|TRBV7-9|.|15|TRBJ1-2
TGTGCCAGCAGCTTAATGAGTACAGAGTCCTATGGCTACACCTTC
CASSLMSTESYGYTF
>once|TRBV19|TRBD1|16|TRBJ1-2
TGTGCCAGTAACGTCCAAACCGGGACAGGGTGGTATGGCTACACCTTC
CASNVQTGTGWYGYTF
>.|TRBV27|.|17|TRBJ1-1
TGTGCCAGCAGCCCCGGGAGGGCCAGGATCATTAACACTGAAGCTTTCTTT
CASSPGRARIINTEAFF
>.|TRBV7-2|TRBD1|14|TRBJ2-5
TGTGCCAGCAGCTTAACAGGGGGCCGGGAGACCCAGTACTTC
CASSLTGGRETQYF
>.|TRBV18|.|15|TRBJ1-1
TGTGCCAGCTCACCACCGATGAGGGAGAACACTGAAGCTTTCTTT
CASSPPMRENTEAFF
>.|TRBV19|.|14|TRBJ1-2
TGTGCCAGTAGTATAAGTGGCAGGGGCTATGGCTACACCTTC
CASSISGRGYGYTF
>few|TRBV13|.|15|TRBJ1-2
TGTGCCAGCAGCTCGAGGTCTGGCAGTGGACTTGGCTACACCTTC
CASSSRSGSGLGYTF
>.|TRBV7-2|.|14|TRBJ1-6
TGTGCCAGCAGCTTACCGGGGAAGGATTCACCCCTCCACTTT
CASSLPGKDSPLHF
>.|TRBV6-2/TRBV6-3|TRBD1|14|TRBJ1-1
TGTGCCAGCAGTTACCTAAGCCCCGACAGGGGAGCTTTCTTT
CASSYLSPDRGAFF
>.|TRBV19|TRBD1|15|TRBJ1-4
TGTGCCAGTAGTCAAACAGGGGTTCCTAGTGAAAAACTGTTTTTT
CASSQTGVPSEKLFF
>.|TRBV3-1/TRBV3-2|.|15|TRBJ1-1
TGTGCCAGCAGCCCGCCCCCTACAGGTAGCACTGAAGCTTTCTTT
CASSPPPTGSTEAFF
>.|TRBV2|TRBD1|14|TRBJ2-7
TGTGCCAGCAGTTCGGGACAGGTTTCCTACGAGCAGTACTTC
CASSSGQVSYEQYF
>.|TRBV14|TRBD2|16|TRBJ2-3
TGTGCCAGCAGCCAAGATTGGGGGAGGGCCCCGGATACGCAGTATTTT
CASSQDWGRAPDTQYF
>.|TRBV19|TRBD2|22|TRBJ2-1
TGTGCCAGCTGTAAGAGCCTACCGGGACTAGCGGGGGGTACGAGCTCCTACAATGAGCAGTTCTTC
CASCKSLPGLAGGTSSYNEQFF
>.|TRBV18|TRBD2|16|TRBJ2-2
TGTGCCAGCTCACCTACCGGGAGGGGAAACTACGGGGAGCTGTTTTTT
CASSPTGRGNYGELFF
>.|TRBV11-3|.|15|TRBJ1-6
TGTGCCAGCAGCAACAGGGAATCGGATAATTCACCCCTCCACTTT
CASSNRESDNSPLHF
>.|TRBV6-5|.|13|TRBJ1-1
TGTGCCACCGAGACAGAACAGGGCACTGAAGCTTTCTTT
CATETEQGTEAFF